This T cell receptor (beta chain) appears in the sequencing data of a study of blood T cell repertoires in COVID-19. Study at large: Samples came from the United States, Italy and Spain, spanning acute and convalescent COVID-19. The cDNA or gDNA used as material had been derived from T cells, B-cell-depleted T cells, or PBMCs.

Seattle-derived patients entered the study during active infection and were followed longitudinally. This CDR3 region has 13 residues. V was cut by 2 bases and J by 6 bases, with 10 bases left in between. The germline CDR1 and CDR2 sequences are SGHNT and YYREEE (reference sequence). Original processing notes: Reference gene primer amplification gave nucleated cell count estimates. Profiled with immunoSEQ multiplex PCR; TCRdb holds only in-frame clones, not every one. D and trimming come from the DNA, and the V and J calls and clone size come from that table. The sample comprises fewer than 300,000 clones, about 81% of which are singletons, and around 1.6% rests with the top ten.

This chain uses TRBV5-4 with TRBJ2-3, with D uncertain. The sequenced sample consisted of peripheral blood. The receptor was derived from a human donor with COVID-19, enrolled during active disease. The donor label of this sample is uncertain. The CDR3 reads CASSLNVRDTQYF. The CDR3 DNA reads TGTGCCAGCAGCTTAAACGTCCGGGATACGCAGTATTTT. Full variable domain (rest looked up from reference TRBV5-4 and TRBJ2-3): ETGVTQSPTHLIKTRGQQVTLRCSSQSGHNTVSWYQQALGQGPQFIFQYYREEENGRGNFPPRFSGLQFPNYSSELNVNALELDDSALYLCASSLNVRDTQYFGPGTRLTVL.